These T cell receptor beta chains were read from a single sample in a study of T cell responses to AZD1222 COVID-19 vaccine. The table came from immunoSEQ multiplex PCR; TCRdb's copy has only in-frame clones and leaves some out. Of roughly 150,000 clones in the sample, around nine tenths were seen once. The sample here was peripheral blood, taken 28 days after the second AZD1222 dose. The receptors were sampled from an adult who received the AZD1222 COVID-19 vaccine. CDR3s include the opening cysteine and the closing phenylalanine or tryptophan. The order of the fields is V gene, D gene, CDR3 length, J gene, clone size, CDR3 protein, CDR3 DNA. D genes are given only for firm matches. The listing skips clone size in some rows; elsewhere it reads once, few, many or a size class.

TRBV6-5	.	13	TRBJ2-7	.	CASRGTGTYEQYF	TGTGCCAGCAGAGGGACGGGAACCTACGAGCAGTACTTC
TRBV4-1	.	16	TRBJ1-1	.	CASSQSIGASVAEAFF	TGCGCCAGCAGCCAATCGATTGGTGCCTCGGTCGCTGAAGCTTTCTTT
TRBV6-1	.	12	TRBJ2-7	.	CASSEAQGEQYF	TGTGCCAGCAGTGAAGCCCAGGGAGAGCAGTACTTC
TRBV12-3/TRBV12-4	.	13	TRBJ1-5	.	CASSFSGNQPQHF	TGTGCCAGCAGTTTTTCGGGCAATCAGCCCCAGCATTTT
TRBV3-1/TRBV3-2	.	13	TRBJ1-1	.	CASRKGQNTEAFF	TGTGCCAGCAGAAAAGGTCAGAACACTGAAGCTTTCTTT
TRBV7-6	TRBD1	17	TRBJ2-1	.	CASSPYPRQGPRGEQFF	TGTGCCAGCAGCCCCTATCCCCGACAGGGCCCTAGAGGGGAGCAGTTCTTC
TRBV6-5	TRBD1	14	TRBJ1-4	.	CASTMGQGNEKLFF	TGTGCCAGCACCATGGGACAGGGTAATGAAAAACTGTTTTTT
TRBV4-3	.	14	TRBJ2-5	once	CASSQDFQHGTQYF	TGCGCCAGCAGCCAAGATTTTCAGCACGGGACCCAGTACTTC
TRBV15	.	14	TRBJ1-1	few	CATSRVESNTEAFF	TGTGCCACCAGCAGAGTAGAATCTAACACTGAAGCTTTCTTT
TRBV6-4	TRBD1	15	TRBJ1-4	.	CAGEQGCTTNEKLFF	TGTGCCGGAGAACAGGGGTGCACAACTAATGAAAAACTGTTTTTT
TRBV19	TRBD1	15	TRBJ1-5	.	CASRRQGDSNQPQHF	TGTGCCAGTAGAAGACAGGGAGATAGCAATCAGCCCCAGCATTTT
TRBV5-1	.	14	TRBJ1-4	.	CASSPGFVAEKLFF	TGCGCCAGCAGCCCAGGGTTTGTGGCTGAAAAACTGTTTTTT
TRBV11-2	TRBD1	16	TRBJ1-2	.	CASSSIDRAALRGYTF	TGTGCCAGCAGCTCTATTGACAGGGCCGCCCTACGTGGCTACACCTTC
TRBV14	.	18	TRBJ2-7	.	CASSLTTGSGQISYEQYF	TGTGCCAGCAGCCTTACGACAGGTTCAGGTCAGATTTCCTACGAGCAGTACTTC
TRBV10-1	.	11	TRBJ2-1	.	CASSEGNEQFF	TGCGCCAGCAGTGAGGGGAATGAGCAGTTCTTC
TRBV5-1	.	13	TRBJ2-7	.	CASSFAGAYEQYF	TGCGCCAGCAGCTTCGCCGGAGCCTACGAGCAGTACTTC
TRBV6-5	.	13	TRBJ2-7	.	CASSPGTLYEQYF	TGTGCCAGCAGCCCCGGGACGCTCTACGAGCAGTACTTC
TRBV7-9	.	14	TRBJ1-6	.	CASSLGAGDSPLHF	TGTGCCAGCAGCTTAGGGGCAGGGGATTCACCCCTCCACTTT
TRBV29-1	.	12	TRBJ1-2	.	CSVDRGGYGYTF	TGCAGCGTTGATAGGGGCGGCTATGGCTACACCTTC
TRBV4-2	.	15	TRBJ1-2	.	CASSQDRLGTYGYTF	TGTGCCAGCAGCCAAGATCGGTTAGGAACCTATGGCTACACCTTC
TRBV7-9	TRBD1	14	TRBJ1-2	once	CASSLPNRGHGYTF	TGTGCCAGCAGCCTACCGAACAGGGGTCATGGCTACACCTTC
TRBV2	TRBD1	16	TRBJ1-4	.	CASRETGGGTNEKLFF	TGTGCCAGCAGGGAGACAGGGGGGGGTACAAATGAAAAACTGTTTTTT
TRBV29-1	.	13	TRBJ1-1	.	CSVVRVMNTEAFF	TGCAGCGTTGTCAGGGTAATGAACACTGAAGCTTTCTTT
TRBV2	.	14	TRBJ1-4	.	CASSLQGGGEKLFF	TGTGCCAGCAGCCTACAGGGAGGCGGAGAAAAACTGTTTTTT